This T cell receptor (beta chain) was observed in a study of shared clonotypes between healthy human individuals. V was trimmed by 4 bases and J by 9 bases, leaving 7 bases between them. The CDR3 loop spans 11 amino acids. Germline values: CDR1 MDHEN, CDR2 SYDVKM. Donors, healthy HIV-negative adults, lacked recent acute infections or vaccinations. Each sample came from a Caucasian adult donor living in Nashville, Tennessee. TCRdb's copy holds only in-frame clones and misses some; the assay was immunoSEQ multiplex PCR. The table shows 400,000 to 500,000 clones, with 60% to 85% occurring only once. This rearrangement joins TRBV28 to TRBJ2-1; D gene ambiguous. The sample comprised PBMCs. The receptor was derived from a woman between 35 and 50 years old in good health. Some clones in this sample may be carry-over from other donors' samples. The CDR3 sequence: CASSWAGEQFF. The CDR3 nucleotides are TGTGCCAGCAGTTGGGCAGGTGAGCAGTTCTTC.